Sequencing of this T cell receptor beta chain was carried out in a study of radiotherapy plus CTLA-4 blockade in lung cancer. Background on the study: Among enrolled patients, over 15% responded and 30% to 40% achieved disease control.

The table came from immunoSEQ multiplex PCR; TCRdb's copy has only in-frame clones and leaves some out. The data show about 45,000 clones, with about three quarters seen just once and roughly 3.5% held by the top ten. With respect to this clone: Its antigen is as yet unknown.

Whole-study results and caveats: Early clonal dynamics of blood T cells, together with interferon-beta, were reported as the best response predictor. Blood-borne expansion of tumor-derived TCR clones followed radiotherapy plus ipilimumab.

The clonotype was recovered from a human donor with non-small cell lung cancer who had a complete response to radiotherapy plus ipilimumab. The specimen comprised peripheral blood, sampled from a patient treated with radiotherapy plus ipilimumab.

The CDR3 protein is CATSREAGGPYEQYF. CDR3 coding DNA: TGTGCCACCAGCAGAGAAGCGGGAGGGCCCTACGAGCAGTACTTC. The J gene is TRBJ2-5, the V gene TRBV15; 10 nucleotides match TRBD2. The J call may be mistaken, given a closer DNA end match to TRBJ2-7. The CDR3 has 15 residues. Germline assignment: CDR1 LNHNV and CDR2 YYDKDF (reference sequence).